The 19 T cell receptor beta chains reported below all come from one sample, sequenced in a study of blood T cell repertoires in COVID-19. Only in-frame clones appear in the TCRdb table, and some are missing; sequencing was by immunoSEQ multiplex PCR. Of 140,000 or so clones listed, 85% to 90% were seen once; the top ten hold 8.5% to 9.5%. The sample consisted of peripheral blood. The receptors were gathered from a woman in her forties or fifties with active or convalescent COVID-19.

The gene calls are TRBV9 and TRBJ1-3, with TRBD1 identical over 8 bases. There are 16 residues in the CDR3. Germline values: CDR1 SGDLS, CDR2 YYNGEE. With V trimmed by 0 bases and J by 3 bases, 5 bases remained unmatched. CDR3 in amino acids: CASSVDQGANGNTIYF. The CDR3 DNA reads TGTGCCAGCAGCGTAGACCAGGGGGCTAATGGAAACACCATATATTTT.

The chain has TRBV18 and TRBJ1-1, with D possibly being TRBD1 (5 bases). Germline-derived CDR1 and CDR2 are KGHSH and LQKENI. The ends were cut back, 6 bases at V and 0 bases at J, with 11 bases in the middle. The CDR3 loop spans 14 amino acids. CDR3 coding DNA: TGTGCCAGCTCTCCTGACAGCATGAACACTGAAGCTTTCTTT. The encoded protein is CASSPDSMNTEAFF.

The chain employs TRBV7-9 and TRBJ2-7; no definite D call. V was shortened by 4 bases and J by 6 bases, with 10 bases between the two germline ends. The CDR3 sequence is 12 residues long. Looked up from germline, CDR1 is SEHNR and CDR2 is FQNEAQ (reference sequence). The CDR3 is CASSSEPFEQYF. For the CDR3, the DNA is TGTGCCAGCAGCTCCGAGCCCTTCGAGCAGTACTTC. The full variable domain, its missing parts supplied by reference TRBV7-9 and TRBJ2-7, is DTGVSQNPRHKITKRGQNVTFRCDPISEHNRLYWYRQTLGQGPEFLTYFQNEAQLEKSRLLSDRFSAERPKGSFSTLEIQRTEQGDSAMYLCASSSEPFEQYFGPGTRLTVT.

The chain combines TRBV7-8 with TRBJ2-7; 9 nucleotides match TRBD1. CDR3 size: 17 residues. The trim removed 0 bases at V and 2 bases at J, leaving 8 bases unmatched. CDR1 and CDR2 (germline): SGHVS, FQNEAQ. CDR3 sequence reads: CASSLARRDRVTYEQYF. Written as DNA, the CDR3 is TGTGCCAGCAGCTTAGCGCGAAGGGACAGGGTCACCTACGAGCAGTACTTC.

The V gene is TRBV5-4, the J gene TRBJ2-7; 8 bases align to TRBD2. V shed 4 bases and J 1 base; nucleotides not matched to a gene: 1. In germline, CDR1 is SGHNT, CDR2 YYREEE (reference sequence). This CDR3 spans 13 amino acids. The CDR3 DNA reads as TGTGCCAGCAGCCGGGAGGGGTCCTACGAGCAGTACTTC. It translates to CASSREGSYEQYF.

The J gene is TRBJ1-2, the V gene TRBV7-9; a weak D match, TRBD1 (6 bases). CDR3 length equals 13 residues. The germline V gene encodes CDR1 SEHNR and CDR2 FQNEAQ (reference sequence). V dropped 1 base and J dropped 8 bases, with 11 bases sitting between them. The CDR3 protein is CASSLEQGSGYTF. Written as DNA, the CDR3 is TGTGCCAGCAGCTTAGAACAGGGTAGCGGCTACACCTTC.

V gene TRBV6-5 combines with J gene TRBJ1-1; D is unresolved. CDR3 length equals 13 residues. Trimming pared 7 bases from V and 1 base from J, leaving 10 bases between. CDR1 is MNHEY and CDR2 is SVGAGI in the germline V gene. The CDR3 protein is CASTRAGNTEAFF. In DNA, the CDR3 is TGTGCCAGCACCCGGGCGGGGAACACTGAAGCTTTCTTT.

The rearrangement uses TRBV10-3 and TRBJ2-7, with TRBD2 identical over 8 bases. The trim removed 6 bases at V and 1 base at J, leaving 2 bases unmatched. Looked up from germline, CDR1 is ENHRY and CDR2 is SYGVKD. CDR3 length: 13 amino acids. CDR3 bases: TGTGCCATCAGCGGGGGGGGATCCTACGAGCAGTACTTC. This encodes CAISGGGSYEQYF.

The V gene is TRBV11-2, the J gene TRBJ2-7, with D perhaps matching TRBD2 (7 bases). The germline V gene encodes CDR1 SGHAT and CDR2 FQNNGV. The CDR3 contains 15 residues. Trimming left V 5 bases short and J 5 bases short, with 19 bases between. The CDR3 spells CASSPPGGGANEQYF. CDR3 sequence (DNA): TGTGCCAGCAGCCCCCCCGGCGGGGGCGCGAACGAGCAGTACTTC.

This clone has only one observation. The chain's CDR3 is CASSLATGGETQYF. Here the CDR3 DNA reads TGTGCCAGCAGCTTAGCGACGGGGGGAGAGACCCAGTACTTC. The chain uses TRBV7-9 and TRBJ2-5, with TRBD2 matching 7 bases. The CDR3 has 14 residues. The trim removed 0 bases at V and 4 bases at J, leaving 2 bases unmatched. The germline V gene encodes CDR1 SEHNR and CDR2 FQNEAQ (reference sequence).

In its sample, this clone was seen a few times. Here the CDR3 DNA reads TGTGCCAGCAGCTCCTACAGGGGGGAGAACACTGAAGCTTTCTTT. Translated: CASSSYRGENTEAFF. The chain uses TRBV7-2 and TRBJ1-1; 8 bases are a match to TRBD1. Germline lookup yields CDR1 SGHTA and CDR2 FQGNSA. J gave up 1 base and V 4 bases, and 5 bases lay outside the gene matches. The CDR3 loop spans 15 amino acids.

The V call is TRBV30, the J call TRBJ2-7; TRBD2 is a possible D gene (6 bases). V was trimmed by 4 bases and J by 6 bases, leaving 16 bases between them. Germline V lookup: CDR1 GTSNPN, CDR2 SVGIG (reference sequence). CDR3 length: 13 amino acids. Here the CDR3 reads CAWTQILAGEQYF. CDR3 in DNA: TGTGCCTGGACCCAGATACTAGCAGGCGAGCAGTACTTC.

V is TRBV2 and J is TRBJ1-2; 7 positions match TRBD1. Germline V gene lookup returns CDR1 SNHLY and CDR2 FYNNEI. Trimming removed 5 bases from V and 1 base from J; junction bases left unmatched: 4. The CDR3 contains 14 residues. The CDR3 region has the DNA TGTGCCAGCAGTCGACAGGGAAGTAACTATGGCTACACCTTC. This codes for CASSRQGSNYGYTF. Looking up the rest from reference TRBV2 and TRBJ1-2 gives the full variable domain: EPEVTQTPSHQVTQMGQEVILRCVPISNHLYFYWYRQILGQKVEFLVSFYNNEISEKSEIFDDQFSVERPDGSNFTLKIRSTKLEDSAMYFCASSRQGSNYGYTFGSGTRLTVV.

The chain carries TRBV7-6 and TRBJ2-2, with 11 bases aligning to TRBD1. The CDR3 consists of 16 residues. Germline lookup yields CDR1 SGHVS and CDR2 FNYEAQ. The V and J ends lost 4 bases and 0 bases, in that order; junction bases with no gene match: 1. CDR3 DNA: TGTGCCAGCAGCTGGGGACAGGGGGCGAACACCGGGGAGCTGTTTTTT. This encodes CASSWGQGANTGELFF.

The chain combines TRBV7-8 with TRBJ2-7, with a tentative D call TRBD1 (6 bases). Deletions cut 3 bases from V and 4 bases from J, with 13 bases between. This CDR3 has 14 amino acids. CDR1 is SGHVS, CDR2 FQNEAQ, per germline. The CDR3 is CASSFRDTRYEQYF. Written as DNA, the CDR3 is TGTGCCAGCAGCTTTCGGGACACCCGGTACGAGCAGTACTTC.

By frequency in the sample, this clone is medium-sized. The gene calls are TRBV6-2 or TRBV6-3 and TRBJ2-7, with D maybe TRBD2 (5 bases). The length of the CDR3 is 15 residues. Germline V gene lookup returns CDR1 MNHEY and CDR2 SVGEGT. V was cut by 3 bases and J by 5 bases, with 17 bases left in between. The CDR3 nucleotides are TGTGCCAGCAGTTATTACCTGCGGGTTCTCCACGAGCAGTACTTC. It encodes CASSYYLRVLHEQYF.

The chain recombines TRBV19 with TRBJ1-2; 7 positions match TRBD1. The CDR3 totals 14 residues. V lost 7 bases and J lost 3; bases outside the gene matches: 8. Germline CDR1 LNHDA, CDR2 SQIVND (reference sequence). CDR3 residues: CASTPSGQDYGYTF. For the CDR3, the DNA is TGTGCCAGTACCCCATCCGGACAGGACTATGGCTACACCTTC.

This chain links TRBV13 with TRBJ2-7; D gene ambiguous. CDR3 length: 12 residues. CDR1 and CDR2 from the germline V gene are PRHDT and FYEKMQ (reference sequence). V lost 0 bases and J 4 bases, leaving 4 bases between the germline ends. CDR3 residues: CASSLGGYEQYF. The CDR3 nucleotides are TGTGCCAGCAGCTTAGGCGGTTACGAGCAGTACTTC.

The CDR3 sequence: CASSEHRASGANVLTF. Written as DNA, the CDR3 is TGTGCCAGCAGTGAACACAGGGCCTCTGGGGCCAACGTCCTGACTTTC. The chain links TRBV6-4 to TRBJ2-6; TRBD1 might be the D (6 bases). The germline gives CDR1 MRHNA, CDR2 SNTAGT. V gave up 3 bases and J gave up 0 bases, with 9 bases separating them. This CDR3 is 16 amino acids long.